This T cell receptor (beta chain) was found in a study of identical twins. Study-level points and caveats: Twin-shared out-of-frame alpha sequences showed excess low generation probability. Researchers reported weaker excess twin sharing in beta out-of-frame sequences. With abundant cord blood beta clonotypes, insertions were fewer; memory repertoires showed no such pattern.

This clonotype was detected only a few times. As yet, its antigen is unknown. Via MiXCR, TCRdb re-called the 5' RACE reads, giving one row per CDR3 protein. The repertoire holds under 300,000 distinct CDR3 sequences, with over 12% as singletons. The CDR3 has 15 residues. Germline CDR1 reads ENHRY; CDR2 reads SYGVKD. The V and J ends lost 4 bases and 6 bases, in that order; junction bases with no gene match: 1. Every sampled donor was Caucasian and healthy. Input material: memory (CD45RO+) T cells sorted from blood. This chain uses TRBV10-3 with TRBJ2-1, with 15 positions matching TRBD2. The receptor comes from a young woman in good health. CDR3 nucleotide sequence: TGTGCCATCAGTGGGACTAGCGGGAGGGCCAATGAGCAGTTCTTC. As protein: CAISGTSGRANEQFF.